One sample yielded the 9 T cell receptor beta chains listed below, sequenced in a study of regulatory T cells in long-lasting Graves disease. As to time point: persistent/refractory GD, antithyroid drugs over 5 years with positive TRAb. PBMC-extracted RNA yielded the TCR library. Arm-PCR of CDR3 regions and iRepertoire HTBI primers were used to build TCR beta libraries. TCRdb passed the multiplex PCR reads through MiXCR, listing each CDR3 protein once. This table has fewer than 400,000 distinct CDR3 sequences, around 20% appearing once. Sequencing was performed on peripheral blood mononuclear cells (PBMCs), taken when the disease was refractory, from a patient treated with antithyroid drugs. These receptors were taken from a female donor with Graves disease.

This clonotype was found many times. The chain combines TRBV13 with TRBJ2-1; D unresolved. CDR3 length: 12 amino acids. The V end lost 4 bases, the J end lost 8 bases, and 9 bases lay between the germline ends. Germline values: CDR1 PRHDT, CDR2 FYEKMQ (reference sequence). CDR3 in DNA: TGTGCCAGCAGCTCATCCACAGATGAGCAGTTCTTC. Protein: CASSSSTDEQFF.

This clonotype was recorded at least ten times. The chain uses TRBV7-2 and TRBJ2-7; the match to TRBD1 covers 9 bases. Losses at the gene ends were 5 bases for V and 1 base for J; bases not matched to a gene: 9. The CDR3 runs 16 residues. Germline assignment: CDR1 SGHTA and CDR2 FQGNSA. The CDR3 is CASSPLEGQGSYEQYF. In DNA form, the CDR3 reads TGTGCCAGCAGCCCTCTAGAGGGACAGGGATCCTACGAGCAGTACTTC.

This clonotype was detected many times. J is TRBJ1-6 and V is TRBV11-2, with D tentatively TRBD1 (6 bases). Trimming shortened V by 1 base and J by 11 bases, and 12 bases separated the two germline ends. CDR3 length: 14 amino acids. In germline, CDR1 is SGHAT, CDR2 FQNNGV. The CDR3 bases are TGTGCCAGCAGCTTAGGGACAGCTAGAACACCCCTCCACTTT. Protein product: CASSLGTARTPLHF.

This chain uses TRBV28 with TRBJ2-7; D might be TRBD1 (6 bases). Deletions cut 3 bases from V and 3 bases from J, with 15 bases between. Germline V gene sequence: CDR1 MDHEN, CDR2 SYDVKM. The CDR3 is 15 amino acids. The CDR3 spells CASSFEDSPYYEQYF. Written as DNA, the CDR3 is TGTGCCAGCAGTTTCGAGGACAGCCCATACTACGAGCAGTACTTC. Looking up the rest from reference TRBV28 and TRBJ2-7 gives the full variable domain: DVKVTQSSRYLVKRTGEKVFLECVQDMDHENMFWYRQDPGLGLRLIYFSYDVKMKEKGDIPEGYSVSREKKERFSLILESASTNQTSMYLCASSFEDSPYYEQYFGPGTRLTVT.

At least ten counts were recorded for this clonotype. The genes are TRBV12-3 or TRBV12-4 and TRBJ1-2; 10 positions match TRBD1. This CDR3 comprises 15 residues. V gave up 3 bases and J gave up 6 bases; unmatched junction bases: 7. The CDR3 region is CASSFTWTGGDGYTF. The CDR3 DNA sequence: TGTGCCAGCAGTTTCACCTGGACAGGGGGGGATGGCTACACCTTC.

The rearrangement joins TRBV6-5 to TRBJ2-2, with a weak D call TRBD1 (5 bases). Trimming took off 2 bases at V and 0 bases at J, with 10 bases between the two ends. CDR3 length: 16 amino acids. Germline-derived CDR1 and CDR2 are MNHEY and SVGAGI. The CDR3 nucleotides are TGTGCCAGCAGTTACCCCCCGACAGCGAACACCGGGGAGCTGTTTTTT. It translates to CASSYPPTANTGELFF.

The J gene is TRBJ1-3, the V gene TRBV30; D might be TRBD1 (6 bases). The germline CDR1 and CDR2 sequences are GTSNPN and SVGIG (reference sequence). There are 13 residues in the CDR3. V was cut by 0 bases and J by 4 bases, with 7 bases left in between. The chain's CDR3 is CAWSVQGGNTIYF. The CDR3 nucleotides read TGTGCCTGGAGTGTACAGGGAGGAAACACCATATATTTT.

This clonotype was seen repeatedly, ten times or more. This sequence joins TRBV7-2 and TRBJ1-2; D is perhaps TRBD1 (5 bases). This CDR3 has 13 amino acids. V lost 3 bases, J lost 7 bases, and 12 bases lay in between. The germline CDR1 and CDR2 sequences are SGHTA and FQGNSA. This CDR3 reads CASSLAGTGGYTF. CDR3 nucleotide sequence: TGTGCCAGCAGCTTGGCAGGGACTGGTGGCTACACCTTC.

Worth noting for this clonotype: This may stem from a read error, because a much larger clone lies one nucleotide away. The CDR3, as DNA: TGCAGCGTTGGAATTACATCGAATCAGCCCCAGCATTTT. Its protein product is CSVGITSNQPQHF. This chain connects TRBV29-1 to TRBJ1-5; D remains unclear. CDR3 length equals 13 residues. V was trimmed by 4 bases and J by 4 bases, leaving 11 bases between them. Germline-derived CDR1 and CDR2 are SQVTM and ANQGSEA.